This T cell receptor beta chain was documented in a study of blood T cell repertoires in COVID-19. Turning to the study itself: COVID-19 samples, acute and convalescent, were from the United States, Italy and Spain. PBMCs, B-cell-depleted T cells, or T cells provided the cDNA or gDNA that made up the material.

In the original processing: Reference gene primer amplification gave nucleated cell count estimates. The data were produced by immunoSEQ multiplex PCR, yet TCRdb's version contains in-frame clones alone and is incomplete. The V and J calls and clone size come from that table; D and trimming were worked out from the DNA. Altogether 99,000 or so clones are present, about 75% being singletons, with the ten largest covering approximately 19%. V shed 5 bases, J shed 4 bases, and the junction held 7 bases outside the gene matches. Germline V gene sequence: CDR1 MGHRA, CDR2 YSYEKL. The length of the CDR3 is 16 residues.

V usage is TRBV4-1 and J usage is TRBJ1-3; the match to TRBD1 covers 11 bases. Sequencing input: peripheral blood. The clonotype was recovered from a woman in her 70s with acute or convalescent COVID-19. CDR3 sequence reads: CASSNGQGALGNTIYF. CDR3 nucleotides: TGCGCCAGCAGCAATGGACAGGGGGCGCTGGGAAACACCATATATTTT.